This TCR beta chain was documented in a study of technical replicates of blood from a handful of donors. Assay: immunoSEQ multiplex PCR; the TCRdb copy retains only in-frame clones and omits some. This repertoire shows 83,000 or so clones, around 94% found once; its top ten account for about 0.23%. The germline CDR1 and CDR2 sequences are LNHDA and SQIVND (reference sequence). The CDR3 sequence is 12 residues long. V shed 11 bases and J shed 8 bases, with 16 bases lying between them. Sequenced input: T cells isolated from PBMCs. J is TRBJ1-3 and V is TRBV19, with D perhaps TRBD1 (5 bases). This TCR derives from a human donor in good health. The CDR3 nucleotides read TGTGCCTCATGCGGGGGGGGAGACACCATATATTTT. It encodes CASCGGGDTIYF.